This TCR beta chain was documented in a study of cytomegalovirus exposure and HLA in healthy donors. Broader study findings: Cytomegalovirus association was assigned to 150 to 200 TCR beta chains. The study found most TCR sequences rare, yet found some public TCRs in many donors. Subsequent analysis showed first-cohort TCR clusters tending to co-occur in some 120 validation repertoires. With high specificity and sensitivity, the classifier reportedly diagnosed cytomegalovirus status.

Sequencing used immunoSEQ multiplex PCR; TCRdb keeps in-frame clones, though not all of them. This sample has some 170,000 clones; approximately 80% occur once, and the top ten carry around 2%. This clone came up a few times. Its target is unknown. The clonotype originates from a young man in good health and CMV-seropositive. Sequencing was carried out using PBMCs.

DNA of the CDR3: TGCGCCAGCAGCCGGACAGACAATCAGCCCCAGCATTTT. Translated: CASSRTDNQPQHF. The chain has TRBV4-1 and TRBJ1-5, with a weak D call TRBD1 (6 bases). Germline V CDR1 and CDR2: MGHRA, YSYEKL. CDR3 length: 13 residues. Trimming removed 4 bases at V and 3 bases at J, with 7 bases between.